The rows below give T cell receptor beta chains drawn from one sample of a study of spatial heterogeneity in lung cancer. MiXCR was run by TCRdb on the 5' RACE reads, yielding one entry per CDR3 protein. This table has 45,000 to 65,000 distinct CDR3 sequences, less than 8.5% appearing once. The source material was PBMCs, sampled at surgery. These receptors were taken from a female donor with early-stage non-small cell lung cancer. CDR3s leave out the opening cysteine and the closing phenylalanine or tryptophan.

11	TRBV29-1	TRBJ2-1	SASTGGDNEQF
13	TRBV2	TRBJ2-5	ASSSLTSGKETQY
14	TRBV6-2/TRBV6-3	TRBJ1-5	ATNQGVLGSNQPQH
10	TRBV30	TRBJ2-3	AWTLNTDTQY
11	TRBV7-2	TRBJ2-7	ASSLAGAYEQY
12	TRBV11-2	TRBJ2-3	ASSSRVRTDTQY
13	TRBV24-1	TRBJ2-1	ATSDLGRSYNEQF
12	TRBV20-1	TRBJ1-2	SARARGLQRGYT
14	TRBV6-2/TRBV6-3	TRBJ2-3	ASSYSSRVSTDTQY
10	TRBV2	TRBJ1-2	ATRLDSNGYT
13	TRBV27	TRBJ2-2	ASSPRTANTGELF
12	TRBV4-2	TRBJ2-7	ASSQVLGSYEQY
11	TRBV27	TRBJ2-7	ASSLARGSEQY
9	TRBV2	TRBJ2-7	ASAADYEQY
14	TRBV3-1	TRBJ1-5	ASSQGAGTGNQPQH
12	TRBV12-3/TRBV12-4	TRBJ2-1	ASSFGTGVLGQF
11	TRBV19	TRBJ2-1	ASSIGQNNEQF
13	TRBV20-1	TRBJ1-6	SATGTGGHNSPLH
12	TRBV7-2	TRBJ2-2	ASSSGLVDGELF
13	TRBV24-1	TRBJ2-1	ATSDWTGGVDEQF
12	TRBV28	TRBJ2-4	ASSFPGQWNIQY
14	TRBV7-2	TRBJ2-1	ASSLVAGSQGDEQF
12	TRBV10-3	TRBJ2-1	AISTGVRADEQF
14	TRBV5-1	TRBJ2-1	ASSLKQGRSYNEQF
10	TRBV20-1	TRBJ2-3	SVAPGTDTQY
15	TRBV5-1	TRBJ2-3	ASSLFYGFGTADTQY
11	TRBV30	TRBJ2-5	AWSRQGGETQY
14	TRBV12-5	TRBJ2-5	ASGSNSQGIGETQY
11	TRBV6-4	TRBJ2-3	ASRGQNTDTQY
12	TRBV3-1	TRBJ1-5	ASSPDRNNQPQH
12	TRBV5-1	TRBJ1-2	ASAQDGGGYGYT
10	TRBV28	TRBJ2-7	ASSLKMYEQY
12	TRBV5-1	TRBJ1-5	ASSPQGVNQPQH
12	TRBV29-1	TRBJ2-1	SVDPPGGYNEQF
14	TRBV7-2	TRBJ2-3	ASSLVAGGLRDTQY
10	TRBV24-1	TRBJ2-7	ATSGNRGEQY
16	TRBV5-8	TRBJ2-3	ASSPLAAWGSSTDTQY
13	TRBV5-6	TRBJ2-3	ASSLRQGWTDTQY
13	TRBV7-9	TRBJ2-1	ASSLVAGDPLGQF
15	TRBV7-2	TRBJ2-1	ASSPWPLAGVVNEQF
12	TRBV7-3	TRBJ2-3	ASSISGLGDTQY